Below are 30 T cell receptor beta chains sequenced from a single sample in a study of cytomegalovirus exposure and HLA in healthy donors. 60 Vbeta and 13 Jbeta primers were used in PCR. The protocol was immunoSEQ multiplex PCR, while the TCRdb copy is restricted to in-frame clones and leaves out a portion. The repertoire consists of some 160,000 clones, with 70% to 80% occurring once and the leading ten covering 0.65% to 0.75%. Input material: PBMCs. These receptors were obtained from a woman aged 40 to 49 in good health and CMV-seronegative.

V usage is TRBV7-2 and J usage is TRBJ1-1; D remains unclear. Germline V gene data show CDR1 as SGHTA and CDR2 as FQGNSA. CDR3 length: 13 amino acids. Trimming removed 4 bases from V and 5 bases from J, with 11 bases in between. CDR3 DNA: TGTGCCAGCAGCTGGTCGGTCGGGACTGAAGCTTTCTTT. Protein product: CASSWSVGTEAFF. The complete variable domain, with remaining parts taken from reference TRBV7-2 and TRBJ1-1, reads GAGVSQSPSNKVTEKGKDVELRCDPISGHTALYWYRQSLGQGLEFLIYFQGNSAPDKSGLPSDRFSAERTGGSVSTLTIQRTQQEDSAVYLCASSWSVGTEAFFGQGTRLTVV.

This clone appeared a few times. The CDR3, as DNA: TGTGCCTGGGCACAGGGGACCCTCACCTCTGGGGCCAACGTCCTGACTTTC. Translation: CAWAQGTLTSGANVLTF. The chain has TRBV30 and TRBJ2-6; 7 bases map to TRBD1. The CDR3 is 17 residues long. CDR1 GTSNPN and CDR2 SVGIG come from the germline V gene (reference sequence). With 5 bases clipped from V and 0 bases from J, the junction kept 10 bases outside the gene matches.

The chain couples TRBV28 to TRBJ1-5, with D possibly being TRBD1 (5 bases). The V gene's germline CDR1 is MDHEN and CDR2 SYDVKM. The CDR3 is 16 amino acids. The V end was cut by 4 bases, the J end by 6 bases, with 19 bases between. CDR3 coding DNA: TGTGCCAGCAGTTGGGGAGGGGCAGGGATGGGTCAGCCCCAGCATTTT. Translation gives CASSWGGAGMGQPQHF.

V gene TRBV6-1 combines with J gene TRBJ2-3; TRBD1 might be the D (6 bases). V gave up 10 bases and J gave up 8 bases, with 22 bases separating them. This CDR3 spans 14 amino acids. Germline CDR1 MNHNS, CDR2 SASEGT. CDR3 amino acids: CATAATPQGGTQYF. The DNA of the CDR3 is TGTGCCACTGCGGCCACTCCACAGGGTGGTACGCAGTATTTT.

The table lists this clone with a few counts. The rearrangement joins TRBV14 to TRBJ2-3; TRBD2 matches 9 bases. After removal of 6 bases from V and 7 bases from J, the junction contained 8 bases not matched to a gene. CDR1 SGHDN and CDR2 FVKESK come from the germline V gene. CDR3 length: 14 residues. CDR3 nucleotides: TGTGCCAGCAGTCATACTAGCGGGCTGAATACGCAGTATTTT. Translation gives CASSHTSGLNTQYF. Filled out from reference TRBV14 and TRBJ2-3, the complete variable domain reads EAGVTQFPSHSVIEKGQTVTLRCDPISGHDNLYWYRRVMGKEIKFLLHFVKESKQDESGMPNNRFLAERTGGTYSTLKVQPAELEDSGVYFCASSHTSGLNTQYFGPGTRLTVL.

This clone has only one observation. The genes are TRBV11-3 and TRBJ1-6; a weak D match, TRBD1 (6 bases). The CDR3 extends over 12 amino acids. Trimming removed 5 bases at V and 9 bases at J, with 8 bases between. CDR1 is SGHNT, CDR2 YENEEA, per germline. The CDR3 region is CASSLRGSPLHF. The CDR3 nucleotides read TGTGCCAGCAGCCTCAGGGGTTCACCCCTCCACTTT.

The CDR3 sequence: CASSYAGGTEAFF. The CDR3 DNA is TGTGCCAGCAGTTACGCAGGGGGCACTGAAGCTTTCTTT. This rearrangement joins TRBV27 to TRBJ1-1, with 7 bases that match TRBD1. This CDR3 is 13 amino acids long. Germline trimming cut 4 bases from V and 4 bases from J; bases unmatched to any gene: 3. The germline CDR1 and CDR2 sequences are MNHEY and SMNVEV (reference sequence).

In nucleotides, the CDR3 is TGTGCCAGCAGTTATCATATCCCCAGTAGCAATCAGCCCCAGCATTTT. The encoded protein is CASSYHIPSSNQPQHF. The V and J genes are TRBV6-5 and TRBJ1-5; no reliable D call. This CDR3 spans 16 amino acids. Trimming took 3 bases from V and 0 from J, leaving 12 bases between them. The V gene's germline CDR1 is MNHEY and CDR2 SVGAGI.

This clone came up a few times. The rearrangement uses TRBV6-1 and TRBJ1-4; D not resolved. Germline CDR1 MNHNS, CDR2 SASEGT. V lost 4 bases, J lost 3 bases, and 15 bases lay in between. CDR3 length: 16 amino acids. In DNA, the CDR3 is TGTGCCAGCAGTGTTGTCCGGGGATCAGCTAATGAAAAACTGTTTTTT. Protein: CASSVVRGSANEKLFF.

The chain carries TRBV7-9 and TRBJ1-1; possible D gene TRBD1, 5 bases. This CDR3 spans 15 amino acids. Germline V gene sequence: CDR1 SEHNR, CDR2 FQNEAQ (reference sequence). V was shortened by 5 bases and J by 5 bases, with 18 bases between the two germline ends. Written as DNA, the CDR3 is TGTGCCAGCAGCACAGAAGGGGTCGCGGGGACTGAAGCTTTCTTT. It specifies CASSTEGVAGTEAFF.

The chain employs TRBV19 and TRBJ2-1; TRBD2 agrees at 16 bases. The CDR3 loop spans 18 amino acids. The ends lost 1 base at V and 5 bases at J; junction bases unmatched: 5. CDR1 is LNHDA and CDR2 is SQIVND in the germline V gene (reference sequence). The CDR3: CASSIGGTSGRGNNEQFF. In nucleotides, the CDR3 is TGTGCCAGTAGTATAGGCGGGACTAGCGGGAGGGGGAACAATGAGCAGTTCTTC.

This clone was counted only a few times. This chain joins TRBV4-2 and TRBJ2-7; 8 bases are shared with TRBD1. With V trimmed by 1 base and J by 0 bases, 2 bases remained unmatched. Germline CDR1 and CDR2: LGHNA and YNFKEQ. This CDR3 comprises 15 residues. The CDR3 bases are TGTGCCAGCAGCCAAGGACAGGGGATCTCCTACGAGCAGTACTTC. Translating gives CASSQGQGISYEQYF.

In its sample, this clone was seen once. CDR3 DNA sequence: TGCGCCAGCAGCTTGGGCCCCCTCCCAAGGGGATCTTACTACGAGCAGTACTTC. Its protein product is CASSLGPLPRGSYYEQYF. The chain carries TRBV5-1 and TRBJ2-7; D possibly corresponds to TRBD1 (5 bases). The V end was cut by 0 bases, the J end by 3 bases, with 22 bases between. The CDR3 consists of 18 residues. Germline V CDR1 and CDR2: SGHRS, YFSETQ.

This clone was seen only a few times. The CDR3 DNA reads TGTGCCAGCAGCCGGAGACAGCGACATGCAACTAATGAAAAACTGTTTTTT. It is translated as CASSRRQRHATNEKLFF. The rearrangement joins TRBV7-2 to TRBJ1-4; possibly TRBD1 for D (5 bases). This CDR3 is built from 17 residues. V dropped 5 bases and J dropped 0 bases, with 16 bases sitting between them. The V gene's germline CDR1 is SGHTA and CDR2 FQGNSA.

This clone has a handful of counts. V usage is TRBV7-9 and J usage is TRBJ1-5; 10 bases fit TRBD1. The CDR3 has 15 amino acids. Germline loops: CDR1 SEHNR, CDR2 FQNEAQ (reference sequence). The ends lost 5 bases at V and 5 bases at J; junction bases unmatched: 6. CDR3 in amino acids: CASSPGTGAYQPQHF. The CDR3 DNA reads TGTGCCAGCAGCCCCGGGACAGGGGCGTATCAGCCCCAGCATTTT.

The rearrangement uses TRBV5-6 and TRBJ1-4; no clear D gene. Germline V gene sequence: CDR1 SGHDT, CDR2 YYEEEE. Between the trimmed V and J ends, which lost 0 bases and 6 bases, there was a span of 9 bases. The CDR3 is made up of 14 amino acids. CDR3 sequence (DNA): TGTGCCAGCAGCTTGGGGGCGCGAGATGAAAAACTGTTTTTT. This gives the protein CASSLGARDEKLFF. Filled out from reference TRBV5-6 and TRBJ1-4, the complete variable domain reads DAGVTQSPTHLIKTRGQQVTLRCSPKSGHDTVSWYQQALGQGPQFIFQYYEEEERQRGNFPDRFSGHQFPNYSSELNVNALLLGDSALYLCASSLGARDEKLFFGSGTQLSVL.

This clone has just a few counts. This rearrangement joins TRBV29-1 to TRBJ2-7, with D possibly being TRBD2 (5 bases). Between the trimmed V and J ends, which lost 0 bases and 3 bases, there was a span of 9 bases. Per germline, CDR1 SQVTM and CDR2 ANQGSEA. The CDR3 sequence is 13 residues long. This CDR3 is CSVEDNRGYEQYF. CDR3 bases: TGCAGCGTTGAAGATAACCGGGGCTACGAGCAGTACTTC.

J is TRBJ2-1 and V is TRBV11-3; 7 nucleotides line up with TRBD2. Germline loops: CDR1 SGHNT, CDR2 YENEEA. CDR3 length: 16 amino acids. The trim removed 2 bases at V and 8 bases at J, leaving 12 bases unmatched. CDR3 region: CASSLNGVAGWDEQFF. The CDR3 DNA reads TGTGCCAGCAGCTTAAACGGGGTAGCGGGCTGGGATGAGCAGTTCTTC.

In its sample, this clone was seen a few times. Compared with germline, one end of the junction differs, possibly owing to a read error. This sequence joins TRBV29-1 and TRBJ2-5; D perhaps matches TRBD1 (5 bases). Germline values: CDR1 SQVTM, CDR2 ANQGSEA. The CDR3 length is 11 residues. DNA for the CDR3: TGTGTAACAGGCCTGGGGGAGACCCAGTACTTC. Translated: CVTGLGETQYF. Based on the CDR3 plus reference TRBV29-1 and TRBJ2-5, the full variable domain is SAVISQKPSRDICQRGTSLTIQCQVDSQVTMMFWYRQQPGQSLTLIATANQGSEATYESGFVIDKFPISRPNLTFSTLTVSNMSPEDSSIYLCVTGLGETQYFGPGTRLLVL.

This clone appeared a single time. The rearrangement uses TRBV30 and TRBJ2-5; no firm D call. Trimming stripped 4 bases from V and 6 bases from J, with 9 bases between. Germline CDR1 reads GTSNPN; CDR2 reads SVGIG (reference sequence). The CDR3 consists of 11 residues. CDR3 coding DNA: TGTGCCTGGACGGAGATGCAGACCCAGTACTTC. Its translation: CAWTEMQTQYF.

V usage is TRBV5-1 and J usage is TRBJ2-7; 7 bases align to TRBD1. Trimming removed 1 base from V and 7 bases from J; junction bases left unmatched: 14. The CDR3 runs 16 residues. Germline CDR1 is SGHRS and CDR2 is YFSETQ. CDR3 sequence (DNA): TGCGCCAGCAGCTTGTTGCGTGTAGGGGGCACGGGGGAGCAGTACTTC. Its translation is CASSLLRVGGTGEQYF.

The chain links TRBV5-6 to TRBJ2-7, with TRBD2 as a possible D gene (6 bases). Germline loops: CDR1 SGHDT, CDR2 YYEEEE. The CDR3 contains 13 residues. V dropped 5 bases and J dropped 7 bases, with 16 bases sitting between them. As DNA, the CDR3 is TGTGCCAGCAGAACCGGGACTCCCAGTGAGCAGTACTTC. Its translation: CASRTGTPSEQYF. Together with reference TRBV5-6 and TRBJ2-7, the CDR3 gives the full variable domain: DAGVTQSPTHLIKTRGQQVTLRCSPKSGHDTVSWYQQALGQGPQFIFQYYEEEERQRGNFPDRFSGHQFPNYSSELNVNALLLGDSALYLCASRTGTPSEQYFGPGTRLTVT.

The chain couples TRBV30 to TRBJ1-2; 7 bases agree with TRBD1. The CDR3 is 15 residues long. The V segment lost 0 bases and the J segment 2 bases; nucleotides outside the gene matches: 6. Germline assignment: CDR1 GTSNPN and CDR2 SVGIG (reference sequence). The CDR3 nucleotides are TGTGCCTGGAGTGTCTCATTCAGGGGGAACTATGGCTACACCTTC. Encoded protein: CAWSVSFRGNYGYTF.

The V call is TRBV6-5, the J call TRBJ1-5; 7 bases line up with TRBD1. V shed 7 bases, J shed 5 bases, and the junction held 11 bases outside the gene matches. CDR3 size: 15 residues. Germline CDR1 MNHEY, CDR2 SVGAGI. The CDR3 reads CASIFRGDNHQPQHF. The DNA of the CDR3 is TGTGCCAGCATCTTCAGGGGGGACAACCATCAGCCCCAGCATTTT.

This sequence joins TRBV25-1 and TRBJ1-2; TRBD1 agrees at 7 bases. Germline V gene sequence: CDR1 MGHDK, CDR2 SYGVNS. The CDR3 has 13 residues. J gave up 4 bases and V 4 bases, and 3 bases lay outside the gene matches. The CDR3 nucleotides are TGTGCCAGCAGTGTGACAGGGACCTATGGCTACACCTTC. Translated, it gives CASSVTGTYGYTF.

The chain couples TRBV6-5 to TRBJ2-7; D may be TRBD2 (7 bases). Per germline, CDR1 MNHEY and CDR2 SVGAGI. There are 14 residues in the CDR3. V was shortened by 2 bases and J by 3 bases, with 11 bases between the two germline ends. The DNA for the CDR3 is TGTGCCAGCAGTTACGTCGGGGGGCACTACGAGCAGTACTTC. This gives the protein CASSYVGGHYEQYF.

The CDR3 protein is CASSMGGMANTGELFF. In DNA form, the CDR3 reads TGTGCCAGTAGTATGGGCGGGATGGCGAACACCGGGGAGCTGTTTTTT. This chain connects TRBV19 to TRBJ2-2; maybe TRBD2 (6 bases). The CDR3 length is 16 residues. Trimming removed 3 bases from V and 0 bases from J, with 11 bases in between. Per germline, CDR1 LNHDA and CDR2 SQIVND (reference sequence). Complete variable domain (other parts from reference TRBV19 and TRBJ2-2): DGGITQSPKYLFRKEGQNVTLSCEQNLNHDAMYWYRQDPGQGLRLIYYSQIVNDFQKGDIAEGYSVSREKKESFPLTVTSAQKNPTAFYLCASSMGGMANTGELFFGEGSRLTVL.

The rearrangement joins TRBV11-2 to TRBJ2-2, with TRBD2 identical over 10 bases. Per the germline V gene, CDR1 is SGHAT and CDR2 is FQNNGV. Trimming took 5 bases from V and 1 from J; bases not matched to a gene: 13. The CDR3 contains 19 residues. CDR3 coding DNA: TGTGCCAGCAGCCATCGGACTAGCGGCTTCCGCTTGAACACCGGGGAGCTGTTTTTT. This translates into CASSHRTSGFRLNTGELFF.

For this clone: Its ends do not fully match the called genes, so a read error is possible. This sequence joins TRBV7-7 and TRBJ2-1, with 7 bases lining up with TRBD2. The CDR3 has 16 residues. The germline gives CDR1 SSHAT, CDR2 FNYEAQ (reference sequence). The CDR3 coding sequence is TGTGCTAGCAGCTTAGAGGGCGGGAGCTCCTACAATGAGCAGTTCTTC. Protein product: CASSLEGGSSYNEQFF. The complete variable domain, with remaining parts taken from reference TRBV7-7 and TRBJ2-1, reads GAGVSQSPRYKVTKRGQDVTLRCDPISSHATLYWYQQALGQGPEFLTYFNYEAQPDKSGLPSDRFSAERPEGSISTLTIQRTEQRDSAMYRCASSLEGGSSYNEQFFGPGTRLTVL.

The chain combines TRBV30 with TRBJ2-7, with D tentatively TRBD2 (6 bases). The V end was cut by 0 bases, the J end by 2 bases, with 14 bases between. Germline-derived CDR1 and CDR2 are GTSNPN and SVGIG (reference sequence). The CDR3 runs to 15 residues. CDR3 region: CAWSVRGRSTYEQYF. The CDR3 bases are TGTGCCTGGAGTGTGCGGGGTCGGTCTACCTACGAGCAGTACTTC.